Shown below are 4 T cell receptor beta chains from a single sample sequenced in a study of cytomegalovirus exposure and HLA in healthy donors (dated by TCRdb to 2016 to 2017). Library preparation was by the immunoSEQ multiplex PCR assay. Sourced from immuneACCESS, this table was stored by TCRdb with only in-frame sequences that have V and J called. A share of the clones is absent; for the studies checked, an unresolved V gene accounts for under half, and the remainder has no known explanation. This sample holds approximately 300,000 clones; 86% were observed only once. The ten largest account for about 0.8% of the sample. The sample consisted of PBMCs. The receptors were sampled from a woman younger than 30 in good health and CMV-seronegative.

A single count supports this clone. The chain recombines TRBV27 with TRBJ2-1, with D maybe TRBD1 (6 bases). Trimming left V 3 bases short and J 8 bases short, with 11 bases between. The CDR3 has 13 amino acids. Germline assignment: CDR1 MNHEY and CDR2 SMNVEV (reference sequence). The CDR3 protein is CASSFTYRDEQFF. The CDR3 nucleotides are TGTGCCAGCAGTTTCACCTACAGGGATGAGCAGTTCTTC.

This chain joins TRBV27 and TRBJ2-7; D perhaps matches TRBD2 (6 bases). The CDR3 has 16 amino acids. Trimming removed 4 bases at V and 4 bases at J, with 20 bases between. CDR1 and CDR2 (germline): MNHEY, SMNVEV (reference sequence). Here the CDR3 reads CASSYQAGGLGYEQYF. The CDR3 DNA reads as TGTGCCAGCAGTTACCAGGCTGGAGGGTTGGGTTACGAGCAGTACTTC.

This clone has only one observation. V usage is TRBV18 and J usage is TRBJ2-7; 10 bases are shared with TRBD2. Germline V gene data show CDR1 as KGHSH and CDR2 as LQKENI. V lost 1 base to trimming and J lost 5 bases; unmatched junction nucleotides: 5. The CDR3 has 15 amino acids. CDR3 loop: CASSPRVAGGDEQYF. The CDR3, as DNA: TGTGCCAGCTCACCACGGGTAGCGGGAGGAGACGAGCAGTACTTC. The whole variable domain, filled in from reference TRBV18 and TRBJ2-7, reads NAGVMQNPRHLVRRRGQEARLRCSPMKGHSHVYWYRQLPEEGLKFMVYLQKENIIDESGMPKERFSAEFPKEGPSILRIQQVVRGDSAAYFCASSPRVAGGDEQYFGPGTRLTVT.

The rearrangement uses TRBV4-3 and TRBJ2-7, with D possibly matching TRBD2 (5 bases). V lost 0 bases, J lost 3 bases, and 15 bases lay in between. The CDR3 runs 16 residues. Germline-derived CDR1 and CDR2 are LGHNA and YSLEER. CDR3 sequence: CASSQDAVSGNYEQYF. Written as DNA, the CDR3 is TGCGCCAGCAGCCAAGATGCCGTGAGCGGTAACTACGAGCAGTACTTC.